This TCR beta chain came from a study of PD-1 blockade in classical Hodgkin lymphoma. Libraries were prepared by immunoSEQ multiplex PCR; TCRdb keeps only in-frame clonotypes and omits some of them. Among more than 45,000 clones listed, under 95% were seen once. Relapses following autologous stem cell transplantation were seen in all patients, with brentuximab vedotin exposure varying. This TCR was sampled from a human donor with classical Hodgkin lymphoma. The sample was peripheral blood mononuclear cells (PBMCs), taken before the second cycle of nivolumab.

The CDR3: CASRTYMAPADEQYF. CDR3 nucleotide sequence: TGTGCCAGCAGGACCTACATGGCGCCAGCAGACGAGCAGTACTTC. The chain couples TRBV5-4 to TRBJ2-7; no definite D call. Trimming cost V 5 bases and J 5 bases, with 20 bases left between them. From germline, CDR1 is SGHNT and CDR2 YYREEE (reference sequence). The CDR3 contains 15 residues.